The present TCR beta chain was sequenced within a study of shared clonotypes between healthy human individuals. General observations from the study: Limited genetic and exposure-history diversity came from having few donors. Approximately 4.5% was the fraction of naive CD4 clonotypes found shared across four donors.

Adult donors, all healthy and HIV-negative, had no recent acute infections or vaccinations. Donors comprised only Caucasian adults living in Nashville, Tennessee. Worth noting for this clone: Its antigen is as yet unknown.

The assay was immunoSEQ multiplex PCR, and TCRdb's table has in-frame clones only and misses some. The sample holds around 1.1 million clones; about four fifths are singletons and the top ten take around 0.6%. Germline trimming cut 1 base from V and 5 bases from J; bases unmatched to any gene: 9. CDR3 length: 17 residues. Per the germline V gene, CDR1 is SGHNT and CDR2 is YENEEA. Sequenced input: memory CD4+ T cells from PBMCs. The subset here: CD45RA-negative fraction. The TCR originated in a man between 18 and 35 years old in good health. Some clones in this sample may be carry-over from other donors' samples. The chain is built from TRBV11-3 and TRBJ1-1, with 11 positions matching TRBD1. The CDR3 here is CASSLVRTGGARTEAFF. CDR3 sequence (DNA): TGTGCCAGCAGCTTAGTGAGGACAGGGGGCGCGCGGACTGAAGCTTTCTTT.